This T cell receptor (beta chain) originates from a study of OX40 agonist ivuxolimab in advanced cancers. Study information: Ivuxolimab was administered intravenously to patients at 0.01 to 10 mg/kg every 2 weeks. Two patients with cutaneous melanoma and one with hepatocellular carcinoma, three in total, showed partial responses. Findings and caveats of the study: More expanded clones were found, on average, in CD8+ than in CD4+ T cells.

Germline V gene data show CDR1 as SGHVS and CDR2 as FQNEAQ. The V end was cut by 5 bases, the J end by 4 bases, with 14 bases between. The CDR3 runs to 14 residues. Produced via immunoSEQ multiplex PCR; TCRdb's table is partial and in-frame only. Of under 90,000 clones in the sample, about nine tenths were seen once. As to this clone: The antigen is undetermined.

This chain connects TRBV7-8 to TRBJ1-2, with D possibly matching TRBD1 (6 bases). The receptor's source is an adult with an advanced solid tumor such as melanoma, head and neck, liver or kidney cancer. The material sequenced was CD4+ or CD8+ T cells sorted from blood, taken in a trial of the OX40 agonist ivuxolimab. The CDR3, as DNA: TGTGCCAGCAGCGTTTACAGGGACGGCTATGGCTACACCTTC. This gives the protein CASSVYRDGYGYTF.